The 10 T cell receptor beta chains below come from one sample, sequenced in a study of shared clonotypes between healthy human individuals. Assay: immunoSEQ multiplex PCR; the TCRdb copy retains only in-frame clones and omits some. The sample shows a few million clones, approximately 95% of them seen only once. The source material was naive CD4+ T cells from PBMCs. Stated subset: CD45RA+ positively selected. The origin of the receptors is a man aged 18 to 30 in good health. Some clones in this sample may be carry-over from other donors' samples.

The rearrangement joins TRBV5-4 to TRBJ1-1; D is undetermined. The CDR3 consists of 14 residues. Germline CDR1 reads SGHNT; CDR2 reads YYREEE (reference sequence). V lost 2 bases, J lost 5 bases, and 13 bases lay in between. CDR3 sequence (DNA): TGTGCCAGCAGCTTAACTCGGGGAGGGACTGAAGCTTTCTTT. It encodes CASSLTRGGTEAFF.

V usage is TRBV5-8 and J usage is TRBJ1-2; no clear D gene. The CDR3 loop spans 15 amino acids. V dropped 2 bases and J dropped 0 bases, with 11 bases sitting between them. Germline-derived CDR1 and CDR2 are SGHTS and YDEGEE. In DNA, the CDR3 is TGTGCCAGCAGCTTACGGGGTCTAACTAACTATGGCTACACCTTC. Amino acid sequence: CASSLRGLTNYGYTF.

This clone was counted once. V usage is TRBV30 and J usage is TRBJ2-2; no firm D call. CDR1 and CDR2 from the germline V gene are GTSNPN and SVGIG (reference sequence). The V gene lost 4 bases and the J gene lost 4 bases, with 16 bases spanning the gap. The CDR3 runs 15 residues. The CDR3: CAWIGLDYSTGELFF. In nucleotides, the CDR3 is TGTGCCTGGATAGGGCTGGATTACTCCACCGGGGAGCTGTTTTTT.

As concerns this clone: The sample contains more than one DNA sequence encoding this CDR3. V usage is TRBV15 and J usage is TRBJ1-1; 7 bases line up with TRBD1. From germline, CDR1 is LNHNV and CDR2 YYDKDF (reference sequence). The length of the CDR3 is 12 residues. The ends lost 5 bases at V and 4 bases at J; junction bases unmatched: 1. The CDR3 coding sequence is TGTGCCACCAGCTACAGGGGCACTGAAGCTTTCTTT. Translated, it gives CATSYRGTEAFF.

This chain uses TRBV5-1 with TRBJ2-7; 8 positions agree with TRBD2. The junction had 11 bases not matched to a gene; V was cut back by 7 bases and J by 5 bases. Looked up from germline, CDR1 is SGHRS and CDR2 is YFSETQ. There are 14 residues in the CDR3. CDR3 coding DNA: TGCGCCAGCGCACTAGCGGCGGCGGGGCACGAGCAGTACTTC. Translation: CASALAAAGHEQYF.

For the CDR3, the DNA is TGTGCCAGCAGCGAGACCCATGGGACAGCTCCCTACGAGCAGTACTTC. It translates to CASSETHGTAPYEQYF. The chain has TRBV9 and TRBJ2-7, with TRBD1 matching 7 bases. This CDR3 comprises 16 residues. With V trimmed by 3 bases and J by 2 bases, 11 bases remained unmatched. Germline CDR1 is SGDLS and CDR2 is YYNGEE.

This chain connects TRBV5-1 to TRBJ2-7, with D possibly being TRBD2 (6 bases). The CDR3 totals 17 residues. CDR1 and CDR2 (germline): SGHRS, YFSETQ. The V end was cut by 0 bases, the J end by 1 base, with 17 bases between. The DNA of the CDR3 is TGCGCCAGCAGCTTGGCCCTTTTTGGGGACTCTTCCTACGAGCAGTACTTC. Protein: CASSLALFGDSSYEQYF.

The V and J genes are TRBV27 and TRBJ1-2, with TRBD1 matching 11 bases. The germline gives CDR1 MNHEY, CDR2 SMNVEV (reference sequence). J lost 7 bases, V lost 6 bases, and 16 bases had no gene match. The CDR3 is made up of 17 amino acids. The chain's CDR3 is CASRRTLGQGVRGGYTF. DNA for the CDR3: TGTGCCAGCAGACGCACCCTGGGACAGGGGGTCCGGGGTGGCTACACCTTC.

In this sample, this clone turned up once. The V call is TRBV5-1, the J call TRBJ2-3; 8 bases are shared with TRBD1. This CDR3 is built from 15 residues. V shed 4 bases, J shed 2 bases, and the junction held 6 bases outside the gene matches. The germline gives CDR1 SGHRS, CDR2 YFSETQ. DNA for the CDR3: TGCGCCAGCAGCCCCGGGACAGGCCTCACAGATACGCAGTATTTT. This translates into CASSPGTGLTDTQYF.

CDR3 in amino acids: CASNGAHSGANVLTF. As DNA, the CDR3 is TGTGCCAGTAACGGGGCACACTCTGGGGCCAACGTCCTGACTTTC. The chain uses TRBV19 and TRBJ2-6; either TRBD1 or TRBD2 may fit D (5 bases each). CDR1 LNHDA and CDR2 SQIVND come from the germline V gene (reference sequence). V was pared by 7 bases and J by 0 bases, with 10 bases between. This CDR3 is built from 15 residues.